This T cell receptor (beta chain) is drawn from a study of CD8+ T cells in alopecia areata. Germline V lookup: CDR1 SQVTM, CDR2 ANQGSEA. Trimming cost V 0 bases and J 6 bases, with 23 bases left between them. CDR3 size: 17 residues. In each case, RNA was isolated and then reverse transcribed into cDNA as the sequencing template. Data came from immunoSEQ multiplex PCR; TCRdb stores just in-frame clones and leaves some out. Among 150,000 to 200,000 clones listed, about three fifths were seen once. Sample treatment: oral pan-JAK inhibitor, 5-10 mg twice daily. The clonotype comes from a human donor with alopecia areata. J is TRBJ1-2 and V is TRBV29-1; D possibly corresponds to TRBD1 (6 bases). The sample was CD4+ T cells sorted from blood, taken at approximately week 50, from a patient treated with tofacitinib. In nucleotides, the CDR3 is TGCAGCGTTGAAGATCCGGCAGGGGCTAAAGGAGGGCATGGCTACACCTTC. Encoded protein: CSVEDPAGAKGGHGYTF.